The present T cell receptor beta chain was sequenced within a study of blood T cell repertoires in COVID-19. Study overall: The United States, Italy and Spain supplied acute and convalescent COVID-19 samples.

Trimming took off 3 bases at V and 5 bases at J, with 10 bases between the two ends. Germline V gives CDR1 SGHTA, CDR2 FQGTGA. The CDR3 is 14 amino acids. Profiling relied on immunoSEQ multiplex PCR, and the TCRdb table lists in-frame clones only, not all of them. The sample consists of roughly 160,000 clones, roughly 85% of them appearing once. The source is a man aged 40-50 years with acute or convalescent COVID-19. The source material was peripheral blood. The chain has TRBV7-3 and TRBJ2-2; D possibly corresponds to TRBD1 (6 bases). The CDR3 is CASSFSQGTGELFF. The CDR3 DNA sequence: TGTGCCAGCAGCTTCAGTCAGGGGACCGGGGAGCTGTTTTTT. Variable domain in full (rest from reference TRBV7-3 and TRBJ2-2): GAGVSQTPSNKVTEKGKYVELRCDPISGHTALYWYRQSLGQGPEFLIYFQGTGAADDSGLPNDRFFAVRPEGSVSTLKIQRTERGDSAVYLCASSFSQGTGELFFGEGSRLTVL.